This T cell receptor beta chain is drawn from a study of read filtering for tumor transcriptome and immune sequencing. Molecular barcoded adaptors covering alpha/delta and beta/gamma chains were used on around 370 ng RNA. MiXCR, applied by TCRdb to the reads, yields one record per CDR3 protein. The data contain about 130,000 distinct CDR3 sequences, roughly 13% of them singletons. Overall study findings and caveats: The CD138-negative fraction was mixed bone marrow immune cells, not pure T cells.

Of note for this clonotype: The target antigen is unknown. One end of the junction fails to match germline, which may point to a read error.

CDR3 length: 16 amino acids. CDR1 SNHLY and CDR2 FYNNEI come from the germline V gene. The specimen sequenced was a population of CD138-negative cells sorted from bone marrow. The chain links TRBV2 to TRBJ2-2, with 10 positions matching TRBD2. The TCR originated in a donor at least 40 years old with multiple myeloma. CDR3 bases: TGTGCCAGCAGTGGGACGGGACTAGCGAACACCGGGGGGCTGTTTTTT. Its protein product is CASSGTGLANTGGLFF.